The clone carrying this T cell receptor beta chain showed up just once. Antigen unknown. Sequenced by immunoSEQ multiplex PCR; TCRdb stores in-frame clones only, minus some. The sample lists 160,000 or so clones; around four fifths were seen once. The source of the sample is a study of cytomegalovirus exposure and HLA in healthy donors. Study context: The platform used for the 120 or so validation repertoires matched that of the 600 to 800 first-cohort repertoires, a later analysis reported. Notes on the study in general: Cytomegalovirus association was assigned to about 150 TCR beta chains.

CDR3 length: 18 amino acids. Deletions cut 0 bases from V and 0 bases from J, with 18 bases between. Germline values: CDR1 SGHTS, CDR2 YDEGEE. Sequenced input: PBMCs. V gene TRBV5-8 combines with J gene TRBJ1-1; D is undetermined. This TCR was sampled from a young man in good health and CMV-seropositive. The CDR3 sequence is CASSLVNNRRGLNTEAFF. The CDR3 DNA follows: TGTGCCAGCAGCTTGGTTAATAATAGGAGAGGATTGAACACTGAAGCTTTCTTT.